The next 2 T cell receptor beta chains were all read from a single sample in a study of beta chain features in type 1 diabetes. Expressed TCRB transcripts were sequenced because the entire RNA isolate underwent reverse transcription. Some clones are missing from TCRdb's copy, which holds only in-frame ones; the method was immunoSEQ multiplex PCR. The sample lists 330,000 or so clones; about 20% were seen once. The sequenced material came from naive CD4+ T cells from blood. The receptors originated from a woman aged 18-30 years in good health.

J is TRBJ2-3 and V is TRBV30; TRBD2 agrees at 10 bases. Germline V gene data show CDR1 as GTSNPN and CDR2 as SVGIG (reference sequence). V lost 2 bases to trimming and J lost 0 bases; unmatched junction nucleotides: 8. The CDR3 loop spans 17 amino acids. The CDR3 loop is CAWSRFWTSGSTDTQYF. The CDR3 DNA reads as TGTGCCTGGAGTCGTTTCTGGACTAGCGGCAGCACAGATACGCAGTATTTT.

This clone was counted a few times. This chain joins TRBV7-9 and TRBJ2-3; tentative D call: TRBD1 (6 bases). This CDR3 contains 12 residues. V was trimmed by 8 bases and J by 2 bases, leaving 8 bases between them. Germline V lookup: CDR1 SEHNR, CDR2 FQNEAQ (reference sequence). The CDR3 sequence: CASHRDTDTQYF. The CDR3 nucleotides are TGTGCCAGCCACAGGGACACAGATACGCAGTATTTT.